One sample yielded the 14 T cell receptor beta chains listed below, sequenced in a study of T cells in localized non-small cell lung cancer. Some clones are missing from TCRdb's copy, which holds only in-frame ones; the method was immunoSEQ multiplex PCR. The repertoire holds some 25,000 clones, 81% seen once, with more than 9% in the top ten. This specimen consisted of peripheral blood, obtained before any cancer treatment. These receptors were taken from a man between 40 and 70 years old with stage III squamous cell lung carcinoma.

The rearrangement links TRBV28 to TRBJ1-1; 8 nucleotides agree with TRBD1. Germline CDR1 and CDR2: MDHEN and SYDVKM. V lost 6 bases to trimming and J lost 7 bases; unmatched junction nucleotides: 13. CDR3 length: 15 residues. The CDR3: CASSPLGQGRGEAFF. The CDR3, as DNA: TGTGCCAGCAGCCCTCTCGGACAGGGACGTGGTGAAGCTTTCTTT.

The chain uses TRBV2 and TRBJ2-7; 10 nucleotides match TRBD2. Unmatched junction bases numbered 9, after V lost 5 bases and J lost 5 bases. CDR1 is SNHLY and CDR2 is FYNNEI in the germline V gene. The CDR3 contains 15 residues. CDR3 DNA: TGTGCCAGCAGTACCCCGGGACTAGCGATCCACGAGCAGTACTTC. Its translation is CASSTPGLAIHEQYF.

Only a few counts were recorded for this clone. The chain uses TRBV2 and TRBJ2-5, with 8 bases matching TRBD1. Germline CDR1 SNHLY, CDR2 FYNNEI. Trimming cost V 9 bases and J 6 bases; bases outside gene matches: 12. The CDR3 spans 14 residues. The CDR3 DNA reads TGTGCCAGTGAACGTGGCAGGGGGCAAAAGACCCAGTACTTC. This translates into CASERGRGQKTQYF.

The chain links TRBV2 to TRBJ2-1; D may match TRBD1 or TRBD2 (5 bases each). The CDR3 spans 13 residues. V was clipped by 9 bases and J by 4 bases, with 13 bases between them. Germline V gene lookup returns CDR1 SNHLY and CDR2 FYNNEI. The DNA of the CDR3 is TGTGCCAGGGGAGACAGCGCATACAATGAGCAGTTCTTC. It codes for CARGDSAYNEQFF.

This clone was counted once. This CDR3 reads CASSQEDRGGYTF. CDR3 coding DNA: TGTGCCAGCAGCCAAGAGGACAGGGGTGGCTACACCTTC. V usage is TRBV4-2 and J usage is TRBJ1-2; TRBD1 matches at 9 bases. The CDR3 contains 13 residues. Germline CDR1 is LGHNA and CDR2 is YNFKEQ. Trimming removed 0 bases from V and 7 bases from J; junction bases left unmatched: 0.

This chain joins TRBV6-5 and TRBJ1-2, with a possible D match to TRBD1 (6 bases). The ends were cut back, 9 bases at V and 0 bases at J, with 14 bases in the middle. CDR1 and CDR2 from the germline V gene are MNHEY and SVGAGI. This CDR3 has 14 amino acids. As DNA, the CDR3 is TGTGCCAGTACCGACAGGTCCACTAACTATGGCTACACCTTC. Its protein is CASTDRSTNYGYTF.

J is TRBJ1-5 and V is TRBV6-1; 10 nucleotides match TRBD1. The CDR3 contains 13 residues. Germline assignment: CDR1 MNHNS and CDR2 SASEGT. Losses at the gene ends were 4 bases for V and 7 bases for J; bases not matched to a gene: 1. This chain's CDR3 is CASSADRGQPQHF. In nucleotides, the CDR3 is TGTGCCAGCAGTGCGGACAGGGGGCAGCCCCAGCATTTT.

The rearrangement joins TRBV7-3 to TRBJ1-1; possibly TRBD1 for D (6 bases). Trimming removed 4 bases at V and 0 bases at J, with 12 bases between. This CDR3 contains 15 residues. CDR1 SGHTA and CDR2 FQGTGA come from the germline V gene. CDR3 nucleotides: TGTGCCAGCAGCTCGATGGGGGGCATGAACACTGAAGCTTTCTTT. This encodes CASSSMGGMNTEAFF.

The J gene is TRBJ2-7, the V gene TRBV29-1; TRBD1 is a possible D gene (5 bases). CDR1 and CDR2 from the germline V gene are SQVTM and ANQGSEA. This CDR3 spans 11 amino acids. V lost 6 bases and J 5 bases, leaving 11 bases between the germline ends. CDR3 residues: CSVQGSHEQYF. The CDR3 nucleotides are TGCAGCGTCCAGGGTTCCCACGAGCAGTACTTC.

This clone was observed a handful of times. The V call is TRBV6-1, the J call TRBJ2-7; the match to TRBD1 covers 7 bases. Trimming removed 7 bases from V and 1 base from J; junction bases left unmatched: 4. CDR1 MNHNS and CDR2 SASEGT come from the germline V gene. This CDR3 region has 13 residues. This CDR3 reads CASTKGQSYEQYV. CDR3 nucleotide sequence: TGTGCCAGCACCAAGGGACAGTCCTACGAGCAGTACGTC.

The chain joins TRBV2 to TRBJ1-4; D unresolved. Trimming stripped 5 bases from V and 7 bases from J, with 11 bases between. Per germline, CDR1 SNHLY and CDR2 FYNNEI. This CDR3 region has 13 residues. The CDR3 sequence: CASSYSDFEKLFF. CDR3 DNA: TGTGCCAGCAGTTACTCCGACTTTGAAAAACTGTTTTTT.

This sequence joins TRBV21-1 and TRBJ2-7. TRBV21-1 is a documented pseudogene. This CDR3 comprises 11 residues. CDR3 region: CASTEAPDGPV. The CDR3 DNA follows: TGTGCCAGCACCGAAGCCCCGGACGGTCCCGTC.

This chain joins TRBV4-2 and TRBJ2-2; D unresolved. Germline CDR1 reads LGHNA; CDR2 reads YNFKEQ. CDR3 length: 18 amino acids. V was pared by 4 bases and J by 0 bases, with 18 bases between. Here the CDR3 reads CASSPGPIVRSNTGELFF. The CDR3 DNA is TGTGCCAGCAGCCCCGGGCCCATAGTTCGGTCGAACACCGGGGAGCTGTTTTTT.

The rearrangement uses TRBV5-1 and TRBJ2-3; 8 positions agree with TRBD2. The ends lost 4 bases at V and 1 base at J; junction bases unmatched: 11. Germline assignment: CDR1 SGHRS and CDR2 YFSETQ. The CDR3 is 17 residues long. CDR3 bases: TGCGCCAGCAGCCCCATTCCAAAAGCGGGAGGCACAGATACGCAGTATTTT. This gives the protein CASSPIPKAGGTDTQYF.